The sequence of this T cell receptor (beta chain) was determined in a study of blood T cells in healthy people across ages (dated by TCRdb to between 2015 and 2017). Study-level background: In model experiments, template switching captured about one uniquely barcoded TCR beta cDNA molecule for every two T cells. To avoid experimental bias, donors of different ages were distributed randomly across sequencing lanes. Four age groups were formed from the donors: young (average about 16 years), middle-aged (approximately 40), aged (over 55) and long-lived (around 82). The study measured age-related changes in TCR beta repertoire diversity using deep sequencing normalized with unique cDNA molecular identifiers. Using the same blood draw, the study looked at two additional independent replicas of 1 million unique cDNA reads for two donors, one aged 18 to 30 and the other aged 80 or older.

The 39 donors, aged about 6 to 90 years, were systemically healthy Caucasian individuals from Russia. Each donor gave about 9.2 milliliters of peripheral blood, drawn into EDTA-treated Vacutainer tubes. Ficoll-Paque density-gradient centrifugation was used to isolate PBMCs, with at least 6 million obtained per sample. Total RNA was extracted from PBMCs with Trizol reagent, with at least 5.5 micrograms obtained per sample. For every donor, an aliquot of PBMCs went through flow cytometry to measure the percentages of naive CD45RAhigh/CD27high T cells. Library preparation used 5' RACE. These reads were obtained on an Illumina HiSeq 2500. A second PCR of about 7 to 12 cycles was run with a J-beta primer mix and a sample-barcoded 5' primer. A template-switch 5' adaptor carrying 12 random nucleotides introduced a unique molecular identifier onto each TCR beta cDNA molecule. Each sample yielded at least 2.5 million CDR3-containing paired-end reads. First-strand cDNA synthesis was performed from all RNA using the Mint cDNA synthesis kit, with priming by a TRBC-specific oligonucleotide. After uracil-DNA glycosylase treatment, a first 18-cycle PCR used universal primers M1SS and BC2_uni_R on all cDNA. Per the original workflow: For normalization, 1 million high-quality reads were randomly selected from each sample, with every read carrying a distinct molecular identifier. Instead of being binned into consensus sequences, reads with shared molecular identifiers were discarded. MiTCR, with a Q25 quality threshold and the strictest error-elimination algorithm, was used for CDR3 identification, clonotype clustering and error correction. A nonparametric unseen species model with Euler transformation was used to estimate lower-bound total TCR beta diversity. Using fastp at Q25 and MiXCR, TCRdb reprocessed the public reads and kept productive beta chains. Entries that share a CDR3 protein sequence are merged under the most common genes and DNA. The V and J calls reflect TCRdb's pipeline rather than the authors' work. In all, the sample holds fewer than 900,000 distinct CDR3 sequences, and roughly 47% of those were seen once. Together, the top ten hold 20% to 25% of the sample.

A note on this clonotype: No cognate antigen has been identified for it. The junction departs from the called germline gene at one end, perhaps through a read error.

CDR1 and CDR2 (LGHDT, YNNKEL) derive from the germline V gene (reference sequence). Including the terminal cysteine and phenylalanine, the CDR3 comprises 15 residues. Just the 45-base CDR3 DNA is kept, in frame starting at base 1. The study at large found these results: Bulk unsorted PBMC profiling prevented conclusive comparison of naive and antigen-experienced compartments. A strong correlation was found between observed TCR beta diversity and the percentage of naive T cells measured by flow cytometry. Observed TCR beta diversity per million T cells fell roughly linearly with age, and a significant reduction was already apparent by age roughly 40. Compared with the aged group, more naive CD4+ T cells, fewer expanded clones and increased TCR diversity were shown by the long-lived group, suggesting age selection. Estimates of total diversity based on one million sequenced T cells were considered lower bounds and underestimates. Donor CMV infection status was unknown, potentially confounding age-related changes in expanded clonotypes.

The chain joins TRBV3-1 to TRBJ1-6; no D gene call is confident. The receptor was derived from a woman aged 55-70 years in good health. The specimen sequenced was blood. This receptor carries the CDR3 CASSQEGSYSSPLHF. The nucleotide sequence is TGTGCCAGCAGCCAAGAGGGCAGCTATAGTTCACCCCTCCACTTT.